These T cell receptor beta chains were read from a single sample in a study of cytomegalovirus exposure and HLA in healthy donors. Method: immunoSEQ multiplex PCR; TCRdb's copy keeps in-frame clones and lacks some. Of 60,000 to 70,000 clones detected, 85% to 90% appear once; the ten largest clones hold around 1.7%. The sample was PBMCs. Source of these receptors: a woman between 18 and 30 years old in good health and CMV-seronegative. CDR3s include the opening cysteine and the closing phenylalanine or tryptophan. The D gene is left open where the match is weak. Clone size is given for some rows only: seen once, a few or many times, or a class if the clone is expanded.

cdr3_nt	cdr3_aa	d_call	clone_size	j_call	v_call
TGTGCCAGCTCACCCCGGGGGGATTCCTACGAGCAGTACTTC	CASSPRGDSYEQYF	TRBD2	-	TRBJ2-7	TRBV18
TGTGCCAGCAGAGAAACAGGGAAGGGTAGCAATCAGCCCCAGCATTTT	CASRETGKGSNQPQHF	-	-	TRBJ1-5	TRBV5-5
TGTGCCAGCAGTTTCGCGGGGAGGCCCAAAGCTTTCTTT	CASSFAGRPKAFF	-	-	TRBJ1-1	TRBV28
TGTGCCAGCAGTGAAGTGGAACAGGGTAGTCAGCCCCAGCATTTT	CASSEVEQGSQPQHF	-	-	TRBJ1-5	TRBV6-1
TGTGCCAGCAGCAAGACTAGCGGACAAGAGACCCAGTACTTC	CASSKTSGQETQYF	TRBD2	-	TRBJ2-5	TRBV9
TGTGCCAGCAGCGTAGCCCCCGGCGGGACTGAAGCTTTCTTT	CASSVAPGGTEAFF	-	-	TRBJ1-1	TRBV9
TGTGCCAGCAGCGAGTCGGGCTATGGCTACACCTTC	CASSESGYGYTF	-	-	TRBJ1-2	TRBV6-1
TGTGCCAGCAGTGAGTCTTATGGGGGGTACTACGAGCAGTACTTC	CASSESYGGYYEQYF	-	-	TRBJ2-7	TRBV6-1
TGTGCCAGCAGCCAAGATTATCGGACAGGGAGCTCTGGGGCCAACGTCCTGACTTTC	CASSQDYRTGSSGANVLTF	TRBD1	-	TRBJ2-6	TRBV14
TGTGCCAGCAGCTCGTCACTAGCGGGCACTCACTACAATGAGCAGTTCTTC	CASSSSLAGTHYNEQFF	TRBD2	-	TRBJ2-1	TRBV7-8
TGTGCCAGCAGCAACAGGGCTTCGGGAGAGACCCAGTACTTC	CASSNRASGETQYF	-	-	TRBJ2-5	TRBV6-1
TGTGCCAGCAGCAGGGATAGCGGGGGCCTCACCTACGAGCAGTACTTC	CASSRDSGGLTYEQYF	TRBD2	-	TRBJ2-7	TRBV7-2
TGCGCCAGCAGCTTGGGGACTAGCGGGGGGGCCGCGGGAGAGACCCAGTACTTC	CASSLGTSGGAAGETQYF	TRBD2	-	TRBJ2-5	TRBV5-1
TGTGCCAGCAGTCTACTCCCAACTAGCGGGGGGTCTCGAGAGCAGTACTTC	CASSLLPTSGGSREQYF	TRBD2	-	TRBJ2-7	TRBV27
TGTGCCAGCAGTTCGAAGACAGTACCTAACTATGGCTACACCTTC	CASSSKTVPNYGYTF	-	once	TRBJ1-2	TRBV27
TGCGCCAGCAGCTTGGGGGGGACAGGGTTCTCCTACGAGCAGTACTTC	CASSLGGTGFSYEQYF	TRBD1	-	TRBJ2-7	TRBV5-1
TGTGCCAGCAGTTCCTCGGGACACCACTACGAGCAGTACTTC	CASSSSGHHYEQYF	-	-	TRBJ2-7	TRBV28
TGCAGCGTTGAAGAGCCGCTAGCGGGCCGCCAAGAGACCCAGTACTTC	CSVEEPLAGRQETQYF	TRBD2	once	TRBJ2-5	TRBV29-1
TGTGCCAGCAGTTCGACTTTGAACACCGGGGAGCTGTTTTTT	CASSSTLNTGELFF	-	-	TRBJ2-2	TRBV27